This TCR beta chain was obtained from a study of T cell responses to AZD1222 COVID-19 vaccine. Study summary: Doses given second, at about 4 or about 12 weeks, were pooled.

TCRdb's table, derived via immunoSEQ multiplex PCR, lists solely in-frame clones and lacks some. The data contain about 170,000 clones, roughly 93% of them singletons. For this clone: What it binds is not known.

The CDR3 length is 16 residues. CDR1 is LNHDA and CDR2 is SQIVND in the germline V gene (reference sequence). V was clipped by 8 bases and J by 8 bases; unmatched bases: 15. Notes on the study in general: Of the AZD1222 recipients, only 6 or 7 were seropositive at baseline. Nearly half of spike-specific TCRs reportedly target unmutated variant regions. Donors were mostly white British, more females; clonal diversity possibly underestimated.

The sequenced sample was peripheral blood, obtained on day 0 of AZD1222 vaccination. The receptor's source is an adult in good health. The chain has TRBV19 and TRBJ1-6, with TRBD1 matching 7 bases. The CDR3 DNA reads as TGTGCCAGTTGCCGAGGGGGCGGTATTAGTGATTCACCCCTCCACTTT. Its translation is CASCRGGGISDSPLHF.